This entry lists 5 T cell receptor beta chains sequenced from one sample in a study of T cell clones after liver transplantation. Generated by immunoSEQ multiplex PCR, the TCRdb table keeps only in-frame clones and is missing some. Among around 100,000 clones listed, about 80% were seen once. Sequencing used CD4+ T cells from blood, obtained 45 to 50 months after liver transplant. These receptors all stem from a human patient who received a liver transplant. The T cells may partly be graft donor cells.

The chain carries TRBV27 and TRBJ1-5; 7 bases are a match to TRBD1. This CDR3 spans 14 amino acids. The trim removed 5 bases at V and 6 bases at J, leaving 7 bases unmatched. Germline CDR1 reads MNHEY; CDR2 reads SMNVEV (reference sequence). The CDR3 bases are TGTGCCAGCAGTCCTCAAGGGGGCCTTCAGCCCCAGCATTTT. This translates into CASSPQGGLQPQHF.

The CDR3: CASSKESTGGADTQYF. In DNA form, the CDR3 reads TGTGCCAGCAGCAAGGAAAGTACCGGGGGAGCGGATACGCAGTATTTT. This chain links TRBV5-4 with TRBJ2-3, with D possibly TRBD2 on 6 matching bases. The CDR3 is made up of 16 amino acids. Germline V gene data show CDR1 as SGHNT and CDR2 as YYREEE (reference sequence). The germline V and J ends were trimmed by 4 bases and 6 bases, with 21 bases remaining between them.

In this sample, this clone turned up a few times. This chain joins TRBV4-1 and TRBJ2-2, with D possibly matching TRBD2 (5 bases). Germline lookup yields CDR1 MGHRA and CDR2 YSYEKL. Trimming removed 0 bases at V and 7 bases at J, with 9 bases between. The CDR3 has 14 residues. The CDR3: CASSQEPAGGELFF. In DNA form, the CDR3 reads TGCGCCAGCAGCCAAGAACCCGCGGGCGGGGAGCTGTTTTTT.

This clone was seen a few times. V is TRBV28 and J is TRBJ2-5; no definite D call. CDR1 is MDHEN and CDR2 is SYDVKM in the germline V gene. Trimming stripped 5 bases from V and 0 bases from J, with 7 bases between. The length of the CDR3 is 13 residues. As DNA, the CDR3 is TGTGCCAGCAGTCAAGGTAACCAAGAGACCCAGTACTTC. It yields the protein CASSQGNQETQYF.

This chain joins TRBV5-1 and TRBJ2-3; D is possibly TRBD2 (7 bases). V lost 4 bases and J 1 base, leaving 16 bases between the germline ends. Germline assignment: CDR1 SGHRS and CDR2 YFSETQ. The CDR3 is 16 residues long. The CDR3 sequence is CASSPTRGAGTDTQYF. In nucleotides, the CDR3 is TGCGCCAGCAGCCCAACCCGGGGGGCCGGCACAGATACGCAGTATTTT.